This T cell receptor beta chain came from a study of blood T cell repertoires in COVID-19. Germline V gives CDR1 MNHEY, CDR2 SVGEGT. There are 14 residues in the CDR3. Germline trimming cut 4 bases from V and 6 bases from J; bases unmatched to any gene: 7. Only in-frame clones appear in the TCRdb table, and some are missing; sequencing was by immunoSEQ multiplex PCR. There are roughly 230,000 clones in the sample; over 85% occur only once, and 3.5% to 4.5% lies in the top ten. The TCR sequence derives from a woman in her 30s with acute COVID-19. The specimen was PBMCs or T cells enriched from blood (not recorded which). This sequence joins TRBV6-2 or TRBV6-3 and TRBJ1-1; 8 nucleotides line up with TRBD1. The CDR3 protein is CASSFQGAGAEAFF. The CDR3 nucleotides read TGTGCCAGCAGTTTTCAGGGGGCTGGGGCTGAAGCTTTCTTT.